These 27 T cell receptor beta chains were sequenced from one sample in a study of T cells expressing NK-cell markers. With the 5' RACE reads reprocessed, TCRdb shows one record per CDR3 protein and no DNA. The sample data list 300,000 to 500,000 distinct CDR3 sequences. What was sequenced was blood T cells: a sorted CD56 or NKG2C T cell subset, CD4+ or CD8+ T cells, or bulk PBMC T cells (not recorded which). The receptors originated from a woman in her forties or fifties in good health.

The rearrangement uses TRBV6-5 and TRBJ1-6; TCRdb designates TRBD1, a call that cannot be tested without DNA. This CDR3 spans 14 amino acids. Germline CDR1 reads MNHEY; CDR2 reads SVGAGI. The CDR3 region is CASSVDSRKSPLHF.

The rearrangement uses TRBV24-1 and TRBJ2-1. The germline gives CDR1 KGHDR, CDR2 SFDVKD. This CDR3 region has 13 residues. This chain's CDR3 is CATSDFETWEQFF.

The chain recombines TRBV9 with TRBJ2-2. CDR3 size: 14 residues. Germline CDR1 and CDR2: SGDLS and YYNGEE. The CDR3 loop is CASSVAANTGELFF.

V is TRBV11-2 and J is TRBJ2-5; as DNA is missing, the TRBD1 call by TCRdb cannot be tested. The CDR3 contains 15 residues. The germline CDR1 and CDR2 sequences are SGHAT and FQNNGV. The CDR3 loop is CASSLATGRQETQYF.

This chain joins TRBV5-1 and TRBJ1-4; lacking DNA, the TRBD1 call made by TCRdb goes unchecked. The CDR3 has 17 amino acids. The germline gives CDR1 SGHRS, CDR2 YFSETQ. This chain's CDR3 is CASSLGAPGRANEKLFF.

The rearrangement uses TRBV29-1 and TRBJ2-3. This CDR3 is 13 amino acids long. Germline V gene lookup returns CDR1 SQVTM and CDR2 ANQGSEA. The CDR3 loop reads CSFETVVRNTQYF.

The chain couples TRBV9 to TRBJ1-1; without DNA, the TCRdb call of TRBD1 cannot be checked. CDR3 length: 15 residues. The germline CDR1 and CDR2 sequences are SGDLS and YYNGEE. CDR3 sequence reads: CASSVDQGRNTEAFF.

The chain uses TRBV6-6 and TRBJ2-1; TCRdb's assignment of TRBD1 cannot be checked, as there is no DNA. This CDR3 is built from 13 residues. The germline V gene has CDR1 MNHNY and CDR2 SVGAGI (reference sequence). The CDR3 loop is CASSKGQSDSNFF.

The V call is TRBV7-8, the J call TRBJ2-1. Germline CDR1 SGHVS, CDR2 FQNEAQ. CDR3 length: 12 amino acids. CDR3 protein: CASSRLDNEQFF.

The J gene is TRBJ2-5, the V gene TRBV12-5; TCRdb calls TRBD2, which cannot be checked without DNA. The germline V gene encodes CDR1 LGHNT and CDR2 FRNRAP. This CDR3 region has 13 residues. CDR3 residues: CASAISGRETQYF.

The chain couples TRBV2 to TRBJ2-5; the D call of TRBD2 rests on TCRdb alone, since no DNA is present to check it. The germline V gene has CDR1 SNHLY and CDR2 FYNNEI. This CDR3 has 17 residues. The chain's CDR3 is CASSERMGLAGQETQYF.

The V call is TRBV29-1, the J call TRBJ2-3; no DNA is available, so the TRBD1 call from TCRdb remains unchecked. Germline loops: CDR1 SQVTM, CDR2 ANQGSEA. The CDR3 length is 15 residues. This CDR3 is CSANLRGSSTDTQYF.

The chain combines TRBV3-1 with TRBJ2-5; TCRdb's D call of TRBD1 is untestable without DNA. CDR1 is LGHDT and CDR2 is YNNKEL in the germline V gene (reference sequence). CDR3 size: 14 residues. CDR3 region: CASSQAGGEATQYF.

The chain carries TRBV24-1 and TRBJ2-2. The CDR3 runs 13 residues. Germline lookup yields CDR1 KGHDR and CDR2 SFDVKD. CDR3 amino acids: CATSDYLLGELFF.

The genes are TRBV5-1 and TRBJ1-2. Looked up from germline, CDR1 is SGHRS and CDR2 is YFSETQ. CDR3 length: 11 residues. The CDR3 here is CASSFRNGYTF. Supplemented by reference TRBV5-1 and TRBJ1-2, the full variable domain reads KAGVTQTPRYLIKTRGQQVTLSCSPISGHRSVSWYQQTPGQGLQFLFEYFSETQRNKGNFPGRFSGRQFSNSRSEMNVSTLELGDSALYLCASSFRNGYTFGSGTRLTVV.

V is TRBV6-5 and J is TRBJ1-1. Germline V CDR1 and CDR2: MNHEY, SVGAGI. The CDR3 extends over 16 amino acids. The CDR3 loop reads CASSYTVATLNTEAFF.

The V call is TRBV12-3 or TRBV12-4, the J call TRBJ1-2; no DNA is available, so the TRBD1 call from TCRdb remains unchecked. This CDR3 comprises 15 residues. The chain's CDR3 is CASSLDREVDYGYTF.

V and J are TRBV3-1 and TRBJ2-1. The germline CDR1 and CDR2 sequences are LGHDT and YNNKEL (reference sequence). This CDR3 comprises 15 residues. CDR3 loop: CASSQASVVLNEQFF.

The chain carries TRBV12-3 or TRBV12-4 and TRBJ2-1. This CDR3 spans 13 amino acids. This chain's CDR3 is CAIMLGFYNEQFF.

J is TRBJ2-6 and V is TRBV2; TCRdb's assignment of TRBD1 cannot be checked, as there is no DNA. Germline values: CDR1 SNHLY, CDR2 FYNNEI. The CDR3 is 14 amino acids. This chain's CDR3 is CASGTGTGANVLTF.

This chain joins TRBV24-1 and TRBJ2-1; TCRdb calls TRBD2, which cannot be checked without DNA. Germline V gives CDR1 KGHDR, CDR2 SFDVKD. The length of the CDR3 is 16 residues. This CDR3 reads CATSDQSGTRTFSQFF.

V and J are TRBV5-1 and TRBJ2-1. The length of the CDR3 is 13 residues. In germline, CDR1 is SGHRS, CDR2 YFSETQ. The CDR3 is CASSLESWDEQFF.

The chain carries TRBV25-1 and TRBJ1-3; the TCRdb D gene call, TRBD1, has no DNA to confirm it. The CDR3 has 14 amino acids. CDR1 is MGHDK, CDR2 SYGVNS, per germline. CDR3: CASSDPVSGNTIYF.

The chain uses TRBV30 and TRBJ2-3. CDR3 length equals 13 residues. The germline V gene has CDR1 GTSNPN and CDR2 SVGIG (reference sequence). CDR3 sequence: CAWSSTRIDTQYF. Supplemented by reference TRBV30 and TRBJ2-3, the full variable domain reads SQTIHQWPATLVQPVGSPLSLECTVEGTSNPNLYWYRQAAGRGLQLLFYSVGIGQISSEVPQNLSASRPQDRQFILSSKKLLLSDSGFYLCAWSSTRIDTQYFGPGTRLTVL.

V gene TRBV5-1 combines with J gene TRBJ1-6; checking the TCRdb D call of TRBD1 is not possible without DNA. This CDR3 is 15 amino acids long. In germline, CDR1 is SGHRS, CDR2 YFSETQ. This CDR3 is CASSFFGGPDSPLHF.

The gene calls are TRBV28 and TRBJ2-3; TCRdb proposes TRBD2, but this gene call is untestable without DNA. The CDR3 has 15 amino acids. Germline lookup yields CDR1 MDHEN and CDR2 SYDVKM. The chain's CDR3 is CASSPGDFSTDTQYF.

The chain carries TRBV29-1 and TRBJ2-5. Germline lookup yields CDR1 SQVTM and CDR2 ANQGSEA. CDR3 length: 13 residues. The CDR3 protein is CSVEDKGKETQYF.